Following are 15 T cell receptor beta chains from one sample sequenced in a study of CD8 T cells in Susac syndrome. An amount of RNA that ranged from roughly 0.45 to 1 ug was reverse transcribed with random hexamers. TCRdb reanalysed the immunoSEQ multiplex PCR reads using MiXCR and keeps one entry per CDR3 protein. The sample consists of some 68,000 distinct CDR3 sequences, 93% of them appearing once. Source material: CD4+ T cells from PBMCs. Receptors were obtained from a human donor with Susac syndrome.

The chain carries TRBV19 and TRBJ1-1; D is unclear. CDR1 LNHDA and CDR2 SQIVND come from the germline V gene (reference sequence). There are 15 residues in the CDR3. V dropped 4 bases and J dropped 0 bases, with 12 bases sitting between them. Here the CDR3 reads CASSTSGRMNTEAFF. CDR3 in DNA: TGTGCCAGTAGTACTTCCGGACGGATGAACACTGAAGCTTTCTTT.

V usage is TRBV20-1 and J usage is TRBJ1-1; 9 nucleotides match TRBD1. The CDR3 is 17 residues long. V shed 5 bases, J shed 3 bases, and the junction held 16 bases outside the gene matches. Germline-derived CDR1 and CDR2 are DFQATT and SNEGSKA (reference sequence). The CDR3 protein is CSAPKAGTGRFDTEAFF. CDR3 nucleotides: TGCAGTGCTCCCAAGGCGGGGACAGGGAGGTTTGACACTGAAGCTTTCTTT.

The chain employs TRBV3-1 and TRBJ2-5; 8 nucleotides match TRBD1. This CDR3 is 16 amino acids long. Per the germline V gene, CDR1 is LGHDT and CDR2 is YNNKEL (reference sequence). With V trimmed by 0 bases and J by 1 base, 4 bases remained unmatched. In DNA form, the CDR3 reads TGTGCCAGCAGCCAAGATGGGGACAGGATCCAAGAGACCCAGTACTTC. This translates into CASSQDGDRIQETQYF.

V is TRBV7-6 and J is TRBJ2-4; TRBD2 is a possible D gene (5 bases). Looked up from germline, CDR1 is SGHVS and CDR2 is FNYEAQ. This CDR3 has 17 amino acids. The V gene lost 0 bases and the J gene lost 3 bases, with 15 bases spanning the gap. Written as DNA, the CDR3 is TGTGCCAGCAGCTTAGCGACCCGGGGTCGGGGCAAAAACATTCAGTACTTC. Its protein is CASSLATRGRGKNIQYF.

The rearrangement joins TRBV19 to TRBJ2-1; TRBD1 agrees at 7 bases. V was clipped by 4 bases and J by 4 bases; unmatched bases: 4. Germline V gene sequence: CDR1 LNHDA, CDR2 SQIVND (reference sequence). This CDR3 has 14 amino acids. CDR3 residues: CASSTRDRYNEQFF. CDR3 nucleotides: TGTGCCAGTAGTACCCGGGACAGATACAATGAGCAGTTCTTC.

The gene calls are TRBV20-1 and TRBJ1-2; D may be TRBD1 (5 bases). The V and J ends lost 5 bases and 6 bases respectively, with 13 bases between them. CDR1 DFQATT and CDR2 SNEGSKA come from the germline V gene (reference sequence). CDR3 length: 12 amino acids. The CDR3 spells CSAWDFVDGYTF. The CDR3 bases are TGCAGTGCTTGGGACTTTGTTGATGGCTACACCTTC.

This sequence joins TRBV28 and TRBJ2-7; D possibly corresponds to TRBD2 (6 bases). Germline CDR1 and CDR2: MDHEN and SYDVKM. Trimming pared 2 bases from V and 0 bases from J, leaving 11 bases between. The CDR3 is 15 residues long. The CDR3, as DNA: TGTGCCAGCAGTTTACGGGGGAACCCCTCCTACGAGCAGTACTTC. Its protein is CASSLRGNPSYEQYF.

V and J are TRBV29-1 and TRBJ2-4; the D gene is possibly TRBD2 (6 bases). The CDR3 contains 17 residues. CDR1 is SQVTM and CDR2 is ANQGSEA in the germline V gene. V was clipped by 3 bases and J by 0 bases, with 18 bases between them. The CDR3: CSVEAQWRGLAKNIQYF. The DNA for the CDR3 is TGCAGCGTTGAGGCCCAATGGAGGGGTCTAGCCAAAAACATTCAGTACTTC. The variable domain in full, completed from reference TRBV29-1 and TRBJ2-4, reads SAVISQKPSRDICQRGTSLTIQCQVDSQVTMMFWYRQQPGQSLTLIATANQGSEATYESGFVIDKFPISRPNLTFSTLTVSNMSPEDSSIYLCSVEAQWRGLAKNIQYFGAGTRLSVL.

The genes are TRBV20-1 and TRBJ1-1, with 7 bases fitting TRBD1. CDR1 and CDR2 from the germline V gene are DFQATT and SNEGSKA (reference sequence). J gave up 7 bases and V 6 bases, and 8 bases lay outside the gene matches. The CDR3 runs 12 residues. The CDR3 DNA reads as TGCAGTGCCCCTCCGAGGGGGCGTGAAGCTTTCTTT. It translates to CSAPPRGREAFF.

V is TRBV12-3 or TRBV12-4 and J is TRBJ2-1; D is ambiguous. V lost 0 bases and J 5 bases, leaving 5 bases between the germline ends. The CDR3 runs to 13 residues. CDR3 sequence (DNA): TGTGCCAGCAGTTTAGCCACAGACAATGAGCAGTTCTTC. It specifies CASSLATDNEQFF.

This chain uses TRBV2 with TRBJ1-1; unclear D gene. The CDR3 contains 13 residues. The germline V gene encodes CDR1 SNHLY and CDR2 FYNNEI. The ends were cut back, 6 bases at V and 7 bases at J, with 15 bases in the middle. The CDR3 loop reads CASRSNIRGEAFF. In DNA form, the CDR3 reads TGTGCCAGCAGATCGAATATCAGAGGTGAAGCTTTCTTT.

This chain joins TRBV12-3 or TRBV12-4 and TRBJ2-5, with D unclear. The CDR3 runs 10 residues. The V and J ends lost 9 bases and 5 bases respectively, with 7 bases between them. CDR3 sequence: CASPWETQYF. In nucleotides, the CDR3 is TGTGCCAGTCCATGGGAGACCCAGTACTTC.

The chain is built from TRBV18 and TRBJ2-3; D is unclear. CDR3 length equals 16 residues. V was shortened by 0 bases and J by 2 bases, with 12 bases between the two germline ends. Germline V gene lookup returns CDR1 KGHSH and CDR2 LQKENI. As DNA, the CDR3 is TGTGCCAGCTCACCACCGGGCAGACTTAACACAGATACGCAGTATTTT. This codes for CASSPPGRLNTDTQYF.

The genes are TRBV18 and TRBJ1-5, with unresolved D. The CDR3 contains 16 residues. The germline V gene has CDR1 KGHSH and CDR2 LQKENI. Between the trimmed V and J ends, which lost 3 bases and 0 bases, there was a span of 12 bases. In DNA form, the CDR3 reads TGTGCCAGCTCACCCGAGGGAGCCTTTAGCAATCAGCCCCAGCATTTT. Its protein product is CASSPEGAFSNQPQHF. The whole variable domain, filled in from reference TRBV18 and TRBJ1-5, reads NAGVMQNPRHLVRRRGQEARLRCSPMKGHSHVYWYRQLPEEGLKFMVYLQKENIIDESGMPKERFSAEFPKEGPSILRIQQVVRGDSAAYFCASSPEGAFSNQPQHFGDGTRLSIL.

The V and J genes are TRBV28 and TRBJ1-6, with D hard to call. V was trimmed by 3 bases and J by 9 bases, leaving 9 bases between them. Germline CDR1 is MDHEN and CDR2 is SYDVKM. The CDR3 runs to 13 residues. The CDR3 DNA sequence: TGTGCCAGCAGTTTGCTTGGTCTTTCACCCCTCCACTTT. Its protein product is CASSLLGLSPLHF.